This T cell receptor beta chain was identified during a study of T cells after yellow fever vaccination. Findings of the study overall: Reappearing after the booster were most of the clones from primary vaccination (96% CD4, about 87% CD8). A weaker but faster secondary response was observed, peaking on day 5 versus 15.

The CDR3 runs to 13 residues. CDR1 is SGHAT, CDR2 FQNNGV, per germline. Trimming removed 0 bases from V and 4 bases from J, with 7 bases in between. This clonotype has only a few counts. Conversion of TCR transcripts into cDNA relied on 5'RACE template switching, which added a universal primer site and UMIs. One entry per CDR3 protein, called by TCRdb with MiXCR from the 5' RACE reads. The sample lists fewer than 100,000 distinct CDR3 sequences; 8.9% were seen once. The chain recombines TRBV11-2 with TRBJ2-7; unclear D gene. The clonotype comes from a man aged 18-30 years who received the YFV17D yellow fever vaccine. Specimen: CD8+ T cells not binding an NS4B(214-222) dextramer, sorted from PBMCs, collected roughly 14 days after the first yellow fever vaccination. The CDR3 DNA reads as TGTGCCAGCAGCTTAGATCCCAGATACGAGCAGTACTTC. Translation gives CASSLDPRYEQYF.